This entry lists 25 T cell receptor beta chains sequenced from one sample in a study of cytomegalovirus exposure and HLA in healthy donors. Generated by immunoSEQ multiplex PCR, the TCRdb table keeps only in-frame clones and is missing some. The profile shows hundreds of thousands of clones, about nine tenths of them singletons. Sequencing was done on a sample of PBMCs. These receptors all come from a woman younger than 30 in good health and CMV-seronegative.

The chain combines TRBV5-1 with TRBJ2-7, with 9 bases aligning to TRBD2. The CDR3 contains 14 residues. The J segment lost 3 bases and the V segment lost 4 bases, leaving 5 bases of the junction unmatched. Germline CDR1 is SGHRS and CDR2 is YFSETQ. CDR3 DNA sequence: TGCGCCAGCAGCACCGGGACTAGCCTCTACGAGCAGTACTTC. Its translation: CASSTGTSLYEQYF.

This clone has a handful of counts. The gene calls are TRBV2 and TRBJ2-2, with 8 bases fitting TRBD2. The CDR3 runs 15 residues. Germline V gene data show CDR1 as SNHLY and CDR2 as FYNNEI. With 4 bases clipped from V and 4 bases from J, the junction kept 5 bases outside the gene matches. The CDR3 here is CASSGEGLATGELFF. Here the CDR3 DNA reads TGTGCCAGCAGTGGGGAAGGACTAGCCACCGGGGAGCTGTTTTTT.

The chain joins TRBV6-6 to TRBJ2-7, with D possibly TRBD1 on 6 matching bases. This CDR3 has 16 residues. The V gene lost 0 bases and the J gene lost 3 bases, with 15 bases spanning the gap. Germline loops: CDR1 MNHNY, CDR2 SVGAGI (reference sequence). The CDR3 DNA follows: TGTGCCAGCAGTTACTCAGGACAGACTATGGACTACGAGCAGTACTTC. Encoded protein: CASSYSGQTMDYEQYF.

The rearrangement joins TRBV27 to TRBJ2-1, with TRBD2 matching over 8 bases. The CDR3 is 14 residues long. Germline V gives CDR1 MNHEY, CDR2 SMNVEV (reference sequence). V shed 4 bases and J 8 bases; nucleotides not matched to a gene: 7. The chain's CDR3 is CASSWSGSIHEQFF. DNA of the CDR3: TGTGCCAGCAGTTGGAGCGGGAGTATCCATGAGCAGTTCTTC.

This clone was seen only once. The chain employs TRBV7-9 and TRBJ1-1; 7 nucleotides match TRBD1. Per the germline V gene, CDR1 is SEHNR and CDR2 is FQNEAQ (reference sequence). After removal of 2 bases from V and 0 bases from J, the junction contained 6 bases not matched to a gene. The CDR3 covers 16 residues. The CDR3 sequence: CASSLPVQGMNTEAFF. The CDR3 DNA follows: TGTGCCAGCAGCTTACCTGTACAGGGGATGAACACTGAAGCTTTCTTT.

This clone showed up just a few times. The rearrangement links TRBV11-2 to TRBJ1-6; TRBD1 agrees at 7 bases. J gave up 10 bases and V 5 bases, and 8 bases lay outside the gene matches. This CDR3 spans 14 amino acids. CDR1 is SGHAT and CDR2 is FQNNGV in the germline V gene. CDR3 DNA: TGTGCCAGCAGCGGAAGAGGGGGCGGGTCACCCCTCCACTTT. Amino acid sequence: CASSGRGGGSPLHF.

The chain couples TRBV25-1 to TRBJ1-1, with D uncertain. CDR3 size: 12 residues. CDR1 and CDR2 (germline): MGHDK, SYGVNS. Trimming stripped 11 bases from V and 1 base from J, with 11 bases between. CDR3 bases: TGTGCCGGTGGAACAGAGAACACTGAAGCTTTCTTT. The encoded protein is CAGGTENTEAFF.

The CDR3: CAGKGSVVQYF. The CDR3 nucleotides read TGTGCCGGAAAGGGGTCTGTGGTCCAGTACTTC. The chain uses TRBV2 and TRBJ2-5, with a possible D match to TRBD1 (5 bases). Germline V gene data show CDR1 as SNHLY and CDR2 as FYNNEI. V was cut by 11 bases and J by 10 bases, with 17 bases left in between. The CDR3 has 11 amino acids.

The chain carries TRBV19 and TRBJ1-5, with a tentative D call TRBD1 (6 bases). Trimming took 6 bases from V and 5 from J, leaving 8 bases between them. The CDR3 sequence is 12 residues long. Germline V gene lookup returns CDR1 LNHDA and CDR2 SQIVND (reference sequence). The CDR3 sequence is CASRTGYQPQHF. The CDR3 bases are TGTGCCAGTAGAACAGGGTATCAGCCCCAGCATTTT.

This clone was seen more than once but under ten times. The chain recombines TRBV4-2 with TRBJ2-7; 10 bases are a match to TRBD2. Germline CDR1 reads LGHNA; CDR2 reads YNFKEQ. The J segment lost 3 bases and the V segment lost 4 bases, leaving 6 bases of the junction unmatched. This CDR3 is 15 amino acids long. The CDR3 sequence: CASSPWVAGGYEQYF. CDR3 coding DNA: TGTGCCAGCAGCCCCTGGGTAGCGGGGGGCTACGAGCAGTACTTC.

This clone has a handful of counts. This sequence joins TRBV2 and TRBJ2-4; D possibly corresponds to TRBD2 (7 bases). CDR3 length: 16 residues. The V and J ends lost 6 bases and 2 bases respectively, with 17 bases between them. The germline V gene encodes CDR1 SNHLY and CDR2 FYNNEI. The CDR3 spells CASRGGGGVSKNIQYF. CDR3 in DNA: TGTGCCAGCAGAGGGGGGGGCGGTGTGTCCAAAAACATTCAGTACTTC.

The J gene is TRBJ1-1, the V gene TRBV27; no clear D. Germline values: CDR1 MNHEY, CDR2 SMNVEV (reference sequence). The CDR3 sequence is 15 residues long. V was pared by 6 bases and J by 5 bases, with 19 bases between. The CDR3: CASSLTAGEGTEAFF. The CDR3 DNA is TGTGCCAGCAGCCTCACTGCGGGTGAGGGAACTGAAGCTTTCTTT.

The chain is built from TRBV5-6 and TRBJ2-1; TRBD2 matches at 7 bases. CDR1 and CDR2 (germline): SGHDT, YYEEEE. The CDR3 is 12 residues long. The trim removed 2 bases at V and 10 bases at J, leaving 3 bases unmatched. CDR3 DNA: TGTGCCAGCAGCTTTAGCGGGTACGAGCAGTTCTTC. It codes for CASSFSGYEQFF.

The CDR3 spells CASSSGNTGELFF. CDR3 DNA sequence: TGTGCCAGCAGTTCAGGGAACACCGGGGAGCTGTTTTTT. V usage is TRBV6-5 and J usage is TRBJ2-2, with D unresolved. V gave up 4 bases and J gave up 1 base, with 4 bases separating them. CDR1 is MNHEY, CDR2 SVGAGI, per germline. This CDR3 is 13 amino acids long.

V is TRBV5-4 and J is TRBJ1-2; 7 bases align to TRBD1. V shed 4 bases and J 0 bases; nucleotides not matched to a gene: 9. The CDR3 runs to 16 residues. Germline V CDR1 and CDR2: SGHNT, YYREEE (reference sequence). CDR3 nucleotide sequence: TGTGCCAGCAGCCCTACCTCCGGGACAGCTAACTATGGCTACACCTTC. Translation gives CASSPTSGTANYGYTF.

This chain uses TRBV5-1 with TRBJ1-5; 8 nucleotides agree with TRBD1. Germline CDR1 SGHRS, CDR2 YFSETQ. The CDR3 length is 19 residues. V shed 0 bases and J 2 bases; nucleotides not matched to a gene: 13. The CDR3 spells CASSLGPGLPDRGNQPQHF. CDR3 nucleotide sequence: TGCGCCAGCAGCTTGGGTCCGGGGCTGCCGGACAGGGGCAATCAGCCCCAGCATTTT.

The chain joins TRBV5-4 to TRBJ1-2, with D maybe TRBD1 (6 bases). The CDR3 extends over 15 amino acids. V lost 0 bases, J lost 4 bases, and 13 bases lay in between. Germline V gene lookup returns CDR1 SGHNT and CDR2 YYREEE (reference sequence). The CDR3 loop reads CASSLGADSFYGYTF. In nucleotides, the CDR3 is TGTGCCAGCAGCTTGGGGGCGGACAGCTTCTATGGCTACACCTTC.

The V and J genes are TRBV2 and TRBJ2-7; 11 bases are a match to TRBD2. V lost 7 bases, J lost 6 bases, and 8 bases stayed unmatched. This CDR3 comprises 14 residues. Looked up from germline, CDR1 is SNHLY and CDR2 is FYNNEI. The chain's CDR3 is CASTVAGGQGEQYF. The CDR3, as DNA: TGTGCCAGCACAGTAGCGGGGGGGCAGGGCGAGCAGTACTTC.

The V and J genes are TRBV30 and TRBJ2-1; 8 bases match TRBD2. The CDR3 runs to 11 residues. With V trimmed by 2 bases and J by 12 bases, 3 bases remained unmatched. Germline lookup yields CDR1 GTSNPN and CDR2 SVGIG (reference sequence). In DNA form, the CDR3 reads TGTGCCTGGAGTCCAGCGGGAGCGCAGTTCTTC. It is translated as CAWSPAGAQFF.

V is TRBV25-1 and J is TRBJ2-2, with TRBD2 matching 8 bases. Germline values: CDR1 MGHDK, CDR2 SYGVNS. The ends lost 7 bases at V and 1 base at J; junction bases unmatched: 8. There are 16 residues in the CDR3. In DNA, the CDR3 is TGTGCCAGCAACGCTAGCGGGCAAGAGAACACCGGGGAGCTGTTTTTT. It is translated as CASNASGQENTGELFF. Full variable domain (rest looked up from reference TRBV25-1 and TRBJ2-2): EADIYQTPRYLVIGTGKKITLECSQTMGHDKMYWYQQDPGMELHLIHYSYGVNSTEKGDLSSESTVSRIRTEHFPLTLESARPSHTSQYLCASNASGQENTGELFFGEGSRLTVL.

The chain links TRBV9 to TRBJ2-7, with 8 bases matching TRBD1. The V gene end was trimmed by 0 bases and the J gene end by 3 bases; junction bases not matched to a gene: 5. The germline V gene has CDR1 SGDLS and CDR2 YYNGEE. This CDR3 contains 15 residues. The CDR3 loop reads CASSVGAGGFYEQYF. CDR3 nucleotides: TGTGCCAGCAGCGTAGGGGCAGGGGGCTTCTACGAGCAGTACTTC. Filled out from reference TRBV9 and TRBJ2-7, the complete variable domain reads DSGVTQTPKHLITATGQRVTLRCSPRSGDLSVYWYQQSLDQGLQFLIQYYNGEERAKGNILERFSAQQFPDLHSELNLSSLELGDSALYFCASSVGAGGFYEQYFGPGTRLTVT.

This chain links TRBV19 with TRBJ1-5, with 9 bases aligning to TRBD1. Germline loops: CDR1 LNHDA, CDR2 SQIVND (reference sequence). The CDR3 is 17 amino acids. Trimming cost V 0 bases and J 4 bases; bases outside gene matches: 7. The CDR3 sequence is CASSIEQGARWNQPQHF. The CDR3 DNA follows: TGTGCCAGTAGTATAGAACAGGGGGCGAGGTGGAATCAGCCCCAGCATTTT.

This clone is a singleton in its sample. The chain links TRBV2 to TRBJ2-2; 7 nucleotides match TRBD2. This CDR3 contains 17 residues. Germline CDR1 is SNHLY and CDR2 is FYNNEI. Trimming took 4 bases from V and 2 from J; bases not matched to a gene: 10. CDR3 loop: CASSGEGQTRNTGELFF. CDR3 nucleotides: TGTGCCAGCAGTGGGGAGGGCCAAACCCGTAACACCGGGGAGCTGTTTTTT.

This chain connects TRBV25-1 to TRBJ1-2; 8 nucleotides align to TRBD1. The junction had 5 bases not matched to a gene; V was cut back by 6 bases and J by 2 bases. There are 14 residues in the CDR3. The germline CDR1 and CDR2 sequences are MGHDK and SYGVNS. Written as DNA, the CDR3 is TGTGCCAGCAGACGGACAGGGCCCAACTATGGCTACACCTTC. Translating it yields CASRRTGPNYGYTF.

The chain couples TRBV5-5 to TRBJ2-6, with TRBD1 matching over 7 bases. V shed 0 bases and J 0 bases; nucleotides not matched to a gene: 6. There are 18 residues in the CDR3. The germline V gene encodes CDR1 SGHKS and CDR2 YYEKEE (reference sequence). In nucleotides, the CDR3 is TGTGCCAGCAGCTTGGGCACAGGGGCCTACTCTGGGGCCAACGTCCTGACTTTC. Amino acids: CASSLGTGAYSGANVLTF.